Listed below are T cell receptor beta chains from one sample, sequenced in a study of blood T cell repertoires in COVID-19. Profiling relied on immunoSEQ multiplex PCR, and the TCRdb table lists in-frame clones only, not all of them. Here the sample spans hundreds of thousands of clones, around four fifths being singletons. Sequencing input: peripheral blood. These TCRs come from a woman in her sixties or seventies with acute or convalescent COVID-19. CDR3s include the opening cysteine and the closing phenylalanine or tryptophan. D genes are given only for firm matches. Only some rows state a clone size, as once, few, many or a class for expanded clones.

d_gene: -; v_gene: TRBV28; j_gene: TRBJ2-7; abundance: -; CDR3nt: TGTGCCAGCAGTTTCGCACAGTCCTACGGGCAGTACTTC; CDR3aa: CASSFAQSYGQYF
d_gene: -; v_gene: TRBV12-3/TRBV12-4; j_gene: TRBJ1-2; abundance: -; CDR3nt: TGTGCCAGCAGCCACCGGGAGGGTGGAGGCTACACCTTC; CDR3aa: CASSHREGGGYTF
d_gene: TRBD1; v_gene: TRBV5-1; j_gene: TRBJ1-1; abundance: -; CDR3nt: TGCGCCAGCAGCTTGGGACAGGGGGTGACTTTCTTT; CDR3aa: CASSLGQGVTFF
d_gene: -; v_gene: TRBV30; j_gene: TRBJ1-1; abundance: -; CDR3nt: TGTGCCTGGAGTTTCGGGGGGGCGAGGTTGAACACTGAAGCTTTCTTT; CDR3aa: CAWSFGGARLNTEAFF
d_gene: -; v_gene: TRBV6-2/TRBV6-3; j_gene: TRBJ1-5; abundance: -; CDR3nt: TGTGCCAGCAGCTGGAGGGGAGACAATCAGCCCCAGCATTTT; CDR3aa: CASSWRGDNQPQHF
d_gene: -; v_gene: TRBV19; j_gene: TRBJ2-2; abundance: once; CDR3nt: TGTGCCAGTAGTATTAATCGCGAGGGTTTTCTCACCGGGGAGCTGTTTTTT; CDR3aa: CASSINREGFLTGELFF
d_gene: -; v_gene: TRBV5-1; j_gene: TRBJ1-1; abundance: -; CDR3nt: TGCGCCAGCAGCGGATGGGGGGGATCCGAAGCTTTCTTT; CDR3aa: CASSGWGGSEAFF
d_gene: TRBD1; v_gene: TRBV4-3; j_gene: TRBJ1-4; abundance: few; CDR3nt: TGCGCCAGCAGCGTGGGACAGGGTAATGAAAAACTGTTTTTT; CDR3aa: CASSVGQGNEKLFF
d_gene: TRBD2; v_gene: TRBV9; j_gene: TRBJ2-1; abundance: -; CDR3nt: TGTGCCAGCAGCGCAGTAGCGGGGGGAGTTCATGAGCAGTTCTTC; CDR3aa: CASSAVAGGVHEQFF
d_gene: -; v_gene: TRBV20-1; j_gene: TRBJ1-5; abundance: once; CDR3nt: TGCAGTGCTAGCGGCGGTCAGCCCCAGCATTTT; CDR3aa: CSASGGQPQHF
d_gene: TRBD1; v_gene: TRBV6-2/TRBV6-3; j_gene: TRBJ2-7; abundance: -; CDR3nt: TGTGCCAGCAGTTACTCCCGGACAGGGACCTACGAGCAGTACTTC; CDR3aa: CASSYSRTGTYEQYF
d_gene: -; v_gene: TRBV7-9; j_gene: TRBJ1-1; abundance: -; CDR3nt: TGTGCCACCGCGGTGGACTTGCCTAACACTGAAGCTTTCTTT; CDR3aa: CATAVDLPNTEAFF
d_gene: TRBD1; v_gene: TRBV10-3; j_gene: TRBJ1-3; abundance: -; CDR3nt: TGTGCCATCAGCACAGGGGAAGGGAACACCATATATTTT; CDR3aa: CAISTGEGNTIYF
d_gene: -; v_gene: TRBV4-3; j_gene: TRBJ2-7; abundance: -; CDR3nt: TGCGCCAGCAGCCAAGATTACGGGGGAACCCTAAGCTCCTACGAGCAGTACTTC; CDR3aa: CASSQDYGGTLSSYEQYF
d_gene: TRBD1; v_gene: TRBV7-9; j_gene: TRBJ1-1; abundance: -; CDR3nt: TGTGCCAGCAGCGAGAAACAGGGGGCGCGGGACACTGAAGCTTTCTTT; CDR3aa: CASSEKQGARDTEAFF
d_gene: TRBD1; v_gene: TRBV2; j_gene: TRBJ2-3; abundance: -; CDR3nt: TGTGCCAGCACTAAACCCCCGACAGGGACAGATACGCAGTATTTT; CDR3aa: CASTKPPTGTDTQYF
d_gene: -; v_gene: TRBV7-8; j_gene: TRBJ1-5; abundance: -; CDR3nt: TGTGCCAGCAGCTTACAACAGGTGGGGGGTGGTCAGCCCCAGCATTTT; CDR3aa: CASSLQQVGGGQPQHF
d_gene: -; v_gene: TRBV6-6; j_gene: TRBJ1-3; abundance: -; CDR3nt: TGTGCCAGCAGTCCTGAGGGTCGCTCTGGAAACACCATATATTTT; CDR3aa: CASSPEGRSGNTIYF
d_gene: -; v_gene: TRBV7-2; j_gene: TRBJ1-2; abundance: -; CDR3nt: TGTGCCAGCAGCTCAACGGACTGGGCGAGGGGCTACACCTTC; CDR3aa: CASSSTDWARGYTF
d_gene: TRBD1; v_gene: TRBV7-9; j_gene: TRBJ1-2; abundance: -; CDR3nt: TGTGCCAGCAGCAGGACAGGGGGTGGGAACTATGGCTACACCTTC; CDR3aa: CASSRTGGGNYGYTF
d_gene: TRBD1; v_gene: TRBV5-4; j_gene: TRBJ1-3; abundance: -; CDR3nt: TGTGCCAGCAGCGTAACAGGGGGATTCTCTGGAAACACCATATATTTT; CDR3aa: CASSVTGGFSGNTIYF
d_gene: TRBD1; v_gene: TRBV2; j_gene: TRBJ2-2; abundance: -; CDR3nt: TGTGCCAGCAGGAAGGACAGGGGAAATACCGGGGAGCTGTTTTTT; CDR3aa: CASRKDRGNTGELFF
d_gene: -; v_gene: TRBV28; j_gene: TRBJ1-2; abundance: once; CDR3nt: TGTGCCAGCACCACCAGGAACTATGGCTACACCTTC; CDR3aa: CASTTRNYGYTF
d_gene: -; v_gene: TRBV3-1/TRBV3-2; j_gene: TRBJ1-1; abundance: once; CDR3nt: TGTGCCAGCAGCCCGACTGCGAACACTGAAGCTTTCTTT; CDR3aa: CASSPTANTEAFF
d_gene: TRBD1; v_gene: TRBV19; j_gene: TRBJ1-1; abundance: -; CDR3nt: TGTGCCAGTAATCACCCCGGGACAGGGGGCTTGAGGACTGAAGCTTTCTTT; CDR3aa: CASNHPGTGGLRTEAFF
d_gene: TRBD1; v_gene: TRBV5-4; j_gene: TRBJ1-5; abundance: -; CDR3nt: TGTGCCAGCAGCTCAGGGGGTGGTAGCAATCAGCCCCAGCATTTT; CDR3aa: CASSSGGGSNQPQHF
d_gene: -; v_gene: TRBV28; j_gene: TRBJ1-6; abundance: -; CDR3nt: TGTGCCAGCAGCCACCCACAGGGTCTTCACGATAATTCACCCCTCCACTTT; CDR3aa: CASSHPQGLHDNSPLHF
d_gene: TRBD1; v_gene: TRBV29-1; j_gene: TRBJ2-2; abundance: -; CDR3nt: TGCAGCGTCGCCGGGACAGCGTACACCGGGGAGCTGTTTTTT; CDR3aa: CSVAGTAYTGELFF
d_gene: TRBD2; v_gene: TRBV10-3; j_gene: TRBJ2-7; abundance: -; CDR3nt: TGTGCCATCAGTGAGTCACCAAAAAAGAGCGGGGTCAGCTCCTACGAGCAGTACTTC; CDR3aa: CAISESPKKSGVSSYEQYF